This T cell receptor beta chain appears in the sequencing data of a study of cytomegalovirus exposure and HLA in healthy donors. The wider study: About 85 million unique TCRs from HLA-typed donors were held in an early release of data. General study points: Most of the CMV-associated TCR beta chains (in a later analysis) appeared to be HLA-restricted. Previous analysis showed most TCR beta V segments were productive about 87% or about 30% of the time. Presence/absence comparisons presumed near-even sequencing depth among donors.

Germline V lookup: CDR1 SGHTA, CDR2 FQGTGA. The CDR3 spans 13 residues. The V end was cut by 8 bases, the J end by 1 base, with 11 bases between. Primers: 60 Vbeta forward and 13 Jbeta reverse. Using immunoSEQ multiplex PCR, the repertoire was profiled, and TCRdb retains in-frame clones only, with some absent. The data show tens of thousands of clones, approximately 71% seen once. Note on this clone: Its specificity is unknown.

J is TRBJ1-1 and V is TRBV7-3; no firm D call. The sample was PBMCs. This sequence was found in a man aged 40-55 years in good health and CMV-seropositive. The CDR3 reads CASRQEANTEAFF. Written as DNA, the CDR3 is TGTGCCAGCCGGCAGGAGGCGAACACTGAAGCTTTCTTT. The variable domain in full, completed from reference TRBV7-3 and TRBJ1-1, reads GAGVSQTPSNKVTEKGKYVELRCDPISGHTALYWYRQSLGQGPEFLIYFQGTGAADDSGLPNDRFFAVRPEGSVSTLKIQRTERGDSAVYLCASRQEANTEAFFGQGTRLTVV.